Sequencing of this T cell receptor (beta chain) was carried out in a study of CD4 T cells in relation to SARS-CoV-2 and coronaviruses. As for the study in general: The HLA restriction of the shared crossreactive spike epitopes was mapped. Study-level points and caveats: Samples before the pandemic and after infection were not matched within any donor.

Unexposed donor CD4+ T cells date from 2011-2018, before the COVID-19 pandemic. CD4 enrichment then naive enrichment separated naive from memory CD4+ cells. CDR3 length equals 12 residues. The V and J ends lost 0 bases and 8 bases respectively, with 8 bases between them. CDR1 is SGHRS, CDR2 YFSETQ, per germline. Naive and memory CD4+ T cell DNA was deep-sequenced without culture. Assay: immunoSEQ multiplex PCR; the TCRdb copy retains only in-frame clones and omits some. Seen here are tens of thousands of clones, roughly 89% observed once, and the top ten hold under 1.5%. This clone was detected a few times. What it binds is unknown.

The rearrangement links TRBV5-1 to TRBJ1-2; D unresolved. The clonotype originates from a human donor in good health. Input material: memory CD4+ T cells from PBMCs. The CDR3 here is CASSLDMRGYTF. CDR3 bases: TGCGCCAGCAGCTTGGATATGAGGGGCTACACCTTC.